This TCR beta chain was retrieved from a study of blood T cell repertoires in COVID-19. This CDR3 spans 14 amino acids. The V end lost 0 bases, the J end lost 5 bases, and 8 bases lay between the germline ends. From germline, CDR1 is SGDLS and CDR2 YYNGEE. Cohort allocation depended upon clinical history that participants reported. The table came from immunoSEQ multiplex PCR; TCRdb's copy has only in-frame clones and leaves some out. The sample has about 160,000 clones; around 84% are singletons. Input material: PBMCs or T cells enriched from blood (not recorded which). The TCR originated in a woman between 50 and 59 years old who had recovered from COVID-19. The genes are TRBV9 and TRBJ2-2, with TRBD2 as a possible D gene (6 bases). The CDR3 nucleotides read TGTGCCAGCAGCGTAGTAGGAGGGACCGGGGAGCTGTTTTTT. It codes for CASSVVGGTGELFF.